What follows are 2 T cell receptor beta chains derived from one specimen sequenced in a study of cytomegalovirus exposure and HLA in healthy donors. The PCR had 60 Vbeta and 13 Jbeta primers. TCRdb's copy holds only in-frame clones and misses some; the assay was immunoSEQ multiplex PCR. Counted here are more than 140,000 clones, roughly 80% occurring once; the ten biggest clones make up around 6.2%. The sample consisted of PBMCs. Receptors were obtained from a man aged 25-45 years in good health and CMV-seropositive.

The chain links TRBV5-6 to TRBJ2-2; no firm D call. V dropped 2 bases and J dropped 0 bases, with 5 bases sitting between them. The germline V gene encodes CDR1 SGHDT and CDR2 YYEEEE. There are 14 residues in the CDR3. CDR3 loop: CASSLSPNTGELFF. The CDR3 DNA is TGTGCCAGCAGCTTATCTCCGAACACCGGGGAGCTGTTTTTT.

The sample holds one count of this clone. This chain links TRBV6-1 with TRBJ2-3, with TRBD1 matching 7 bases. The ends lost 3 bases at V and 0 bases at J; junction bases unmatched: 6. The length of the CDR3 is 16 residues. The V gene's germline CDR1 is MNHNS and CDR2 SASEGT. The CDR3 reads CASSELAGGSTDTQYF. In DNA form, the CDR3 reads TGTGCCAGCAGTGAGCTTGCAGGGGGAAGCACAGATACGCAGTATTTT.